These T cell receptor beta chains were read from a single sample in a study of T-cell memory formation after mild COVID-19. TCRdb reanalysed the 5' RACE reads using MiXCR and keeps one entry per CDR3 protein. The sample holds roughly 580,000 distinct CDR3 sequences, about a sixth seen once. The source material was PBMCs or a T cell subset sorted from them (not recorded which). The receptors derive from an adult woman who had mild COVID-19 (a few samples of this study predate the infection). Cell type and time point are not known. CDR3s include the opening cysteine and the closing phenylalanine or tryptophan. D genes are given only for firm matches. Clone size is given for some rows only: seen once, a few or many times, or a class if the clone is expanded.

D gene	J gene	clone size	V gene	CDR3 DNA	CDR3 protein
TRBD2	TRBJ2-1	NA	TRBV27	TGTGCCAGCAGTTCTGCTACTAGCGGGAGTTTGTACAATGAGCAGTTCTTC	CASSSATSGSLYNEQFF
NA	TRBJ1-1	NA	TRBV5-5	TGTGCCAGCAGACACCTGGGAGGCGTGAACACTGAAGCTTTCTTT	CASRHLGGVNTEAFF
TRBD1	TRBJ2-2	few	TRBV5-1	TGCGCCAGCAGCACGGACAGGGGAGCCGGGGAGCTGTTTTTT	CASSTDRGAGELFF
NA	TRBJ2-2	many	TRBV5-5	TGTGCCAGCAGCTTGGTTAGAATACGGAACACCGGGGAGCTGTTTTTT	CASSLVRIRNTGELFF
TRBD1	TRBJ1-1	few	TRBV12-3/TRBV12-4	TGTGCCAGCAGTTTTGGACAGGGGGCCCGAGAGACTGAAGCTTTCTTT	CASSFGQGARETEAFF
TRBD1	TRBJ2-1	few	TRBV9	TGTGCCAGCAGCGTAGGGGACAGGGGCCGCAATGAGCAGTTCTTC	CASSVGDRGRNEQFF
TRBD1	TRBJ2-1	few	TRBV27	TGTGCCAGCGGCCCCCTCAGGGGGAACAATGAGCAGTTCTTC	CASGPLRGNNEQFF
TRBD2	TRBJ2-1	few	TRBV20-1	TGCAGTGCCGCTAGAGGTCCTACTAGCGTCTCCTACAATGAGCAGTTCTTC	CSAARGPTSVSYNEQFF
NA	TRBJ2-1	NA	TRBV19	TGTGCCAGTAGTCCCGGCGGGATGGTTGGTGAGCAGTTCTTC	CASSPGGMVGEQFF
NA	TRBJ1-2	NA	TRBV7-3	TGTGCCAGCAGCTTAACGAACGAAGTGTCCAGGGAGGTCGGCTACACCTTC	CASSLTNEVSREVGYTF
TRBD1	TRBJ2-7	NA	TRBV14	TGTGCCAGCAGCCAAGGGACAGGGCGCGAGCAGTACTTC	CASSQGTGREQYF
NA	TRBJ2-3	few	TRBV11-1	TGTGCCAGCAGCTTAGCCTCCGTTGCGGGAATCACAGATACGCAGTATTTT	CASSLASVAGITDTQYF
NA	TRBJ2-1	NA	TRBV24-1	TGTGCCACCAGTGGTCCCTCCGGGCCTCGGGATGAGCAGTTCTTC	CATSGPSGPRDEQFF
TRBD1	TRBJ2-2	NA	TRBV11-2	TGTGCCAGCAGCTCGATACAGGGGTACACCGGGGAGCTGTTTTTT	CASSSIQGYTGELFF
TRBD2	TRBJ2-1	few	TRBV30	TGTGCCTGGAGTAGAATAAGGACTAGCGGGAGTATCGATGAGCAGTTCTTC	CAWSRIRTSGSIDEQFF
NA	TRBJ2-1	few	TRBV9	TGTGCCAGCAGCGTAGAGGGGAATCGCGATGAGCAGTTCTTC	CASSVEGNRDEQFF
TRBD1	TRBJ2-5	NA	TRBV7-2	TGTGCCAGCAGCTTTAACAGGGGCCAAGAGACCCAGTACTTC	CASSFNRGQETQYF
TRBD2	TRBJ2-3	many	TRBV7-9	TGTGCCAGCAGCTTAGTAGCGGGGACCACAGATACGCAGTATTTT	CASSLVAGTTDTQYF
TRBD1	TRBJ2-7	few	TRBV9	TGTGCCAGCAGCGAAAGGGACAGGGGAAGCCCCTACGAGCAGTACTTC	CASSERDRGSPYEQYF
NA	TRBJ1-1	NA	TRBV6-5	TGTGCCAGCAGTTACCGGGAAATGAACACTGAAGCTTTCTTT	CASSYREMNTEAFF
TRBD2	TRBJ2-3	NA	TRBV6-2/TRBV6-3	TGTGCCAGCAGGACCACTAGCGGGCTCACAGATACGCAGTATTTT	CASRTTSGLTDTQYF
NA	TRBJ2-7	NA	TRBV7-2	TGTGCCAGCCGAGGGTTCACACACGAGCAGTACTTC	CASRGFTHEQYF
NA	TRBJ2-5	NA	TRBV7-9	TGTGCCAGCTCCGCTGTAGGGGCGGAGGGGACCCAGTACTTC	CASSAVGAEGTQYF
NA	TRBJ1-2	few	TRBV12-3/TRBV12-4	TGTGCCAGCACCGAAGCCGGGACTGACGGTGGCTACACCTTC	CASTEAGTDGGYTF
TRBD1	TRBJ2-1	few	TRBV19	TGTGCCAGTAGTAACCCGGGACAGGGAGCGGATGAGCAGTTCTTC	CASSNPGQGADEQFF
NA	TRBJ2-7	NA	TRBV25-1	TGTGCCAGCAGTGGGGGGCAGAGCTCCTACGAGCAGTACTTC	CASSGGQSSYEQYF
NA	TRBJ2-5	few	TRBV15	TGTGCCACCAGCAGAGAGGTAGGGGCCGAAGAGACCCAGTACTTC	CATSREVGAEETQYF